This is a list of T cell receptor beta chains from one sample in a study of cytomegalovirus exposure and HLA in healthy donors. The method was immunoSEQ multiplex PCR; TCRdb's version includes in-frame clones alone and lacks a portion of them. Here the sample spans 250,000 to 350,000 clones, roughly 88% being singletons. The sample comprised PBMCs. Receptors originate from a man aged 40-50 years in good health and CMV-seropositive. Both conserved end residues are trimmed from each CDR3. Clone size appears in some rows only: once, few, many, or a class for an expanded clone.

size | J | length | V | CDR3
. | TRBJ2-7 | 13 | TRBV11-2 | ASTPYEESSYEQY
. | TRBJ1-5 | 13 | TRBV7-2 | ASSWSGTGNQPQH
. | TRBJ2-7 | 13 | TRBV7-3 | ASSSMTGPSYEQY
. | TRBJ1-1 | 11 | TRBV18 | ASAGQGGTEAF
. | TRBJ2-3 | 15 | TRBV4-1 | ASSQVPSGHPTDTQY
. | TRBJ1-2 | 11 | TRBV10-3 | AINAQALGGYT
. | TRBJ1-5 | 12 | TRBV4-3 | ASSPSSGVQPQH
. | TRBJ1-5 | 14 | TRBV18 | ASSPRPGQFNQPQH
. | TRBJ1-1 | 13 | TRBV2 | ASSVPLTGGTEAF
. | TRBJ2-1 | 13 | TRBV6-6 | ASSYSQREGQEQF
. | TRBJ2-7 | 11 | TRBV10-3 | AIRLTTAYEQY
few | TRBJ1-2 | 13 | TRBV5-6 | ASSLTQGLNYGYT
. | TRBJ1-2 | 14 | TRBV4-1 | ASSQERQGADYGYT
. | TRBJ2-5 | 12 | TRBV15 | ATSSEGGQETQY
. | TRBJ2-7 | 13 | TRBV28 | ATAWRDRLSYEQY
. | TRBJ2-3 | 13 | TRBV9 | ASSVGTASTDTQY
once | TRBJ2-1 | 15 | TRBV11-2 | ASSLVAGGRVVNEQF
. | TRBJ1-1 | 13 | TRBV11-1 | ASSSTWTGNTEAF
. | TRBJ2-5 | 13 | TRBV2 | ASSSNRGGQETQY
. | TRBJ1-5 | 13 | TRBV5-6 | ASSLAGIRNQPQH
. | TRBJ2-5 | 13 | TRBV6-5 | ASSLWAGSRETQY
. | TRBJ1-1 | 13 | TRBV5-1 | ASRLDRVSMTEAF
. | TRBJ2-7 | 12 | TRBV28 | ASSLRDRVSEQY
. | TRBJ1-1 | 10 | TRBV30 | AWSVGTGEAF
. | . | 13 | TRBV4-1 | ASSQSLQGSYEQY
. | TRBJ2-1 | 11 | TRBV7-3 | ASSSLSGDEQF
. | TRBJ2-1 | 12 | TRBV7-9 | ASSFGNMDTEQF
. | TRBJ2-7 | 11 | TRBV28 | ASTETGGYEQY
. | TRBJ1-2 | 13 | TRBV7-4 | ASSLSDNLPWGYT
. | TRBJ2-5 | 11 | TRBV7-2 | ASTSTGRETQY
. | TRBJ2-1 | 14 | TRBV28 | ASSLFTSGNYNEQF
. | TRBJ1-5 | 14 | TRBV4-2 | ASSQGGQGGSQPQH
. | TRBJ2-7 | 15 | TRBV9 | ASSAVNQGTQPDEQY
few | TRBJ1-1 | 10 | TRBV7-6 | ASSLKRDEAF
. | TRBJ2-2 | 12 | TRBV7-2 | ASSSFNQLGELF
. | TRBJ2-7 | 16 | TRBV28 | ASSGGIAGGSYSYEQY
. | TRBJ1-3 | 13 | TRBV5-6 | ASSFRGSSGNTIY
few | TRBJ2-2 | 13 | TRBV7-2 | ASSLHRTNTGELF
. | TRBJ2-3 | 16 | TRBV7-2 | ASSLGLAGEGSTDTQY
. | TRBJ2-7 | 13 | TRBV5-4 | ASSPNAGGTYEQY
few | TRBJ2-6 | 11 | TRBV27 | ASSLRGANVLT
. | TRBJ2-2 | 12 | TRBV7-2 | ASSQSRGTGELF
. | TRBJ1-2 | 14 | TRBV7-3 | ASSLNSGTANYGYT
. | TRBJ2-3 | 13 | TRBV10-3 | AISGRGGGTDTQY
few | TRBJ2-2 | 12 | TRBV7-6 | ASSGSVGPGELF
. | TRBJ2-2 | 13 | TRBV19 | ASSLSGLHTGELF
. | TRBJ2-3 | 14 | TRBV19 | ASRRLAGGSTDTQY
. | TRBJ1-5 | 13 | TRBV6-1 | ASSWTGVNNQPQH
few | TRBJ1-4 | 12 | TRBV28 | ASSLAGWGEKLF
. | TRBJ1-1 | 13 | TRBV6-5 | ASSLLDIGSTEAF
few | TRBJ1-4 | 13 | TRBV28 | ASSARQSAREKLF
. | TRBJ2-3 | 13 | TRBV11-3 | ASSPSGRKPDTQY
. | TRBJ1-1 | 12 | TRBV19 | ASSQPARSTEAF